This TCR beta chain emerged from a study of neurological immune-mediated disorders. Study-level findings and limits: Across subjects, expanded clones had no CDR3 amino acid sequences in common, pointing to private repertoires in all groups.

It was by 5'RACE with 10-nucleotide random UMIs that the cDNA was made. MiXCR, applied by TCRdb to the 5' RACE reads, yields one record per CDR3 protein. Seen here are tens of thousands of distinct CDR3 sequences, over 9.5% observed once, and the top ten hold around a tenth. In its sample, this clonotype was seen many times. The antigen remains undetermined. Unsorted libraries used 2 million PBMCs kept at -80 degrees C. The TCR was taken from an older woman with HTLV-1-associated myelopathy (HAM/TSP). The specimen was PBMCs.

The CDR3 bases are TGTGCCAGCAGCGTCTTACGGGAGAATTCACCCCTCCACTTT. This translates into CASSVLRENSPLHF. The chain carries TRBV12-3 or TRBV12-4 and TRBJ1-6; D not certain. The CDR3 consists of 14 residues. With 6 bases removed from V and 7 bases from J, the gap between germline ends came to 13 bases.